This T cell receptor beta chain came from a study of cytomegalovirus exposure and HLA in healthy donors. Study in general: Around 81% of a few hundred genotyped donors fell in the Caucasian-associated ancestry cluster. Study observations and caveats: Productive status was seen about 87% or about 30% of the time for most TCR beta V segments in an earlier analysis. What TCR beta sequences reportedly achieved was accurate prediction of HLA-A and HLA-B alleles in most subjects.

Comments on this clone: Its antigen is unknown.

Germline CDR1 is MNHEY and CDR2 is SMNVEV (reference sequence). This CDR3 region has 15 residues. J gave up 1 base and V 6 bases, and 7 bases lay outside the gene matches. The study ran its PCR with 60 Vbeta and 13 Jbeta primers. Only in-frame clones appear in the TCRdb table, and some are missing; sequencing was by immunoSEQ multiplex PCR. This sample has about 140,000 clones, with approximately 84% found just once. The sample consisted of PBMCs. This receptor was obtained from a young man in good health and CMV-seropositive. V and J are TRBV27 and TRBJ1-2, with 8 bases identical to TRBD1. CDR3 bases: TGTGCCAGCAGCCACGGGACAGGTGATAACTATGGCTACACCTTC. Protein product: CASSHGTGDNYGYTF.